This TCR beta chain stems from a study of blood T cell repertoires in COVID-19. Overall study: From T cells, B-cell-depleted T cells, or PBMCs came the material, which was cDNA or gDNA.

Clones were sequenced by immunoSEQ multiplex PCR, and TCRdb holds only the in-frame ones, with some missing. The sample records about 350,000 clones, over 70% being singletons. There are 14 residues in the CDR3. Germline CDR1 SNHLY, CDR2 FYNNEI. V shed 6 bases and J shed 1 base, with 9 bases lying between them. The clonotype was recovered from a woman aged 45-65 years with COVID-19, enrolled during active disease. Material: peripheral blood. The chain couples TRBV2 to TRBJ2-2; D is ambiguous. Here the CDR3 DNA reads TGTGCCAGCAGACTCCGAGAGAACACCGGGGAGCTGTTTTTT. It specifies CASRLRENTGELFF.